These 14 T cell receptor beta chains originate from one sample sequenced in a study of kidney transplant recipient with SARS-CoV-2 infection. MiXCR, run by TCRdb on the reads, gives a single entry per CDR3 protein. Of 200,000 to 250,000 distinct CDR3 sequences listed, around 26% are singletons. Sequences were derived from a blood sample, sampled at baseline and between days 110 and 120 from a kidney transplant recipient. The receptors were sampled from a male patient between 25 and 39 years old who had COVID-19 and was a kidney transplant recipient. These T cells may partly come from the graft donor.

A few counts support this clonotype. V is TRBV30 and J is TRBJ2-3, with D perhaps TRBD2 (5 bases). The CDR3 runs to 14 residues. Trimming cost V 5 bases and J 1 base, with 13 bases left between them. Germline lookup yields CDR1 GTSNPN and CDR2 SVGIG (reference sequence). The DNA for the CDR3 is TGTGCCTGGGGGCGACTCGGGGGCACAGATACGCAGTATTTT. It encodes CAWGRLGGTDTQYF.

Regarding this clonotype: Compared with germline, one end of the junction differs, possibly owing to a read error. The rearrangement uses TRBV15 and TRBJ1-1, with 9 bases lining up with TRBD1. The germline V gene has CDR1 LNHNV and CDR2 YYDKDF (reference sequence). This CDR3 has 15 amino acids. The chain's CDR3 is CATGRDREGNTEAFF. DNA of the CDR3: TGTGCCACCGGCAGGGACAGGGAGGGGAACACTGAAGCTTTCTTT.

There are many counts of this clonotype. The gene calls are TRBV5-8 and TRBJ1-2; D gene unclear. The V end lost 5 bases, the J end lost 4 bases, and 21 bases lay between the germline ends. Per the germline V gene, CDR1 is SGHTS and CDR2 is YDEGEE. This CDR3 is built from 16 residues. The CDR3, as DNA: TGTGCCAGCAGAGGCAATCATCCACGAAAGACCTATGGCTACACCTTC. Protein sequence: CASRGNHPRKTYGYTF. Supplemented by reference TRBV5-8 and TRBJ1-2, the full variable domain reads EAGVTQSPTHLIKTRGQQATLRCSPISGHTSVYWYQQALGLGLQFLLWYDEGEERNRGNFPPRFSGRQFPNYSSELNVNALELEDSALYLCASRGNHPRKTYGYTFGSGTRLTVV.

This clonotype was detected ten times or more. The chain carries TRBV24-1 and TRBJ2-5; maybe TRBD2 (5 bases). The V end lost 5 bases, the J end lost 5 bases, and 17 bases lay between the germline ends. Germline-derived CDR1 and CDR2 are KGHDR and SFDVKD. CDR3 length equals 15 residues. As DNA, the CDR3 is TGTGCCACCAGTGTCCCCGGACCCACGGGGGAGACCCAGTACTTC. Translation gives CATSVPGPTGETQYF.

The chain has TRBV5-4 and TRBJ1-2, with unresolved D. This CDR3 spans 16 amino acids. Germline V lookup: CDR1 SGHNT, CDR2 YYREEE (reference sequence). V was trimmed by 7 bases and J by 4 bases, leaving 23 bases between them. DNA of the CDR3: TGTGCCAGCGGTATCAGCGTACCAGGAAAGACCTATGGCTACACCTTC. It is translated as CASGISVPGKTYGYTF.

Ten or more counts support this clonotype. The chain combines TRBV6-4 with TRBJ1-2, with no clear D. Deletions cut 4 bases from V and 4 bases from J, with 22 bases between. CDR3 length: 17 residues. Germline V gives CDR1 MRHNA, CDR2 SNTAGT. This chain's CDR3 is CASSASSSHGKTYGYTF. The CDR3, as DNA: TGTGCCAGCAGTGCTTCTAGCTCACACGGAAAGACCTATGGCTACACCTTC.

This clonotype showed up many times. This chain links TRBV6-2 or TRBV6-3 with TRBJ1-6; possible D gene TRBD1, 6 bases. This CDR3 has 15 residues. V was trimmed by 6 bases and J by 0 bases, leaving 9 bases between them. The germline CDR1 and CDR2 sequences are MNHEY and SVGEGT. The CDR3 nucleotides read TGTGCCAGCAGCCGGACAGTCTCCTATAATTCACCCCTCCACTTT. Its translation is CASSRTVSYNSPLHF.

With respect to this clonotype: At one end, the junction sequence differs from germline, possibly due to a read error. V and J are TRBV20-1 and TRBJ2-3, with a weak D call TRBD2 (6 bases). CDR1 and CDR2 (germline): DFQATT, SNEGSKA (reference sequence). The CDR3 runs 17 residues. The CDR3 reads CSASPLRRGTSTDTQYF. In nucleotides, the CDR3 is TGTAGTGCTAGTCCTTTACGGAGGGGAACAAGCACAGATACGCAGTATTTT.

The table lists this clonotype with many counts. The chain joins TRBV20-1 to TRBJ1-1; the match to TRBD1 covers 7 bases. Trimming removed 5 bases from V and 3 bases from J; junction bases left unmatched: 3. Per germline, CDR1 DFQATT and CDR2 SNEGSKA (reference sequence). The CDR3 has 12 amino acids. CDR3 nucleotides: TGCAGTGCTTTCAGGGGGGACACTGAAGCTTTCTTT. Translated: CSAFRGDTEAFF.

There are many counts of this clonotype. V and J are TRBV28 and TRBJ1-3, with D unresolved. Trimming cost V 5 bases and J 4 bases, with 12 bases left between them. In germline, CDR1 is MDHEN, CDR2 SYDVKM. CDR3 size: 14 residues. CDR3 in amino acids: CASSPLAPGNTIYF. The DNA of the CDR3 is TGTGCCAGCAGTCCACTAGCGCCCGGAAACACCATATATTTT.

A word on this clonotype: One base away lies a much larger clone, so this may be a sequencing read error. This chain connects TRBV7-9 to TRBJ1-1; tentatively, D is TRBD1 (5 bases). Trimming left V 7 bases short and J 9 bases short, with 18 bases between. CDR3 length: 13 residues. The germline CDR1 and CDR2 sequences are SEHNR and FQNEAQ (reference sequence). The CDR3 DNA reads TGTGCCAGCAACTTTTTGTCCGGGGGGAAAGCTTTCTTT. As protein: CASNFLSGGKAFF.

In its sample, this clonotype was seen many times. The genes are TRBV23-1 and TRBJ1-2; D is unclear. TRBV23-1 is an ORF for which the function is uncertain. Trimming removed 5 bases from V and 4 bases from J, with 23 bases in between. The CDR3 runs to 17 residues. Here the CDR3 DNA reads TGCGCCAGCAGTGGGAGCGTGCTACGCAGAAAGACCTATGGCTACACCTTC. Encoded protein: CASSGSVLRRKTYGYTF.

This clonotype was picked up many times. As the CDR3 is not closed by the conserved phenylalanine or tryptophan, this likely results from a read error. The CDR3 DNA reads as TGTGCCAGCAGCGGACCTATTCACGAGGGAAAGACCTATGGCTACACCTTA. It specifies CASSGPIHEGKTYGYTL. J is TRBJ1-2 and V is TRBV7-1; no firm D call. TRBV7-1 counts as an open reading frame of uncertain function. The CDR3 has 17 amino acids. Trimming took 5 bases from V and 4 from J, leaving 23 bases between them.

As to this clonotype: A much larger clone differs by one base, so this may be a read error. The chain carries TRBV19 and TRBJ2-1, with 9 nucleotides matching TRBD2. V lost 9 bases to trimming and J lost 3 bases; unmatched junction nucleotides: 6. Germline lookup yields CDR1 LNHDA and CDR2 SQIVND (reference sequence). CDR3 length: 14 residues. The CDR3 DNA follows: TGTGCCAGCGCCAGACTAGCGGTCTACAATGAGCAGTTCTTC. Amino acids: CASARLAVYNEQFF.